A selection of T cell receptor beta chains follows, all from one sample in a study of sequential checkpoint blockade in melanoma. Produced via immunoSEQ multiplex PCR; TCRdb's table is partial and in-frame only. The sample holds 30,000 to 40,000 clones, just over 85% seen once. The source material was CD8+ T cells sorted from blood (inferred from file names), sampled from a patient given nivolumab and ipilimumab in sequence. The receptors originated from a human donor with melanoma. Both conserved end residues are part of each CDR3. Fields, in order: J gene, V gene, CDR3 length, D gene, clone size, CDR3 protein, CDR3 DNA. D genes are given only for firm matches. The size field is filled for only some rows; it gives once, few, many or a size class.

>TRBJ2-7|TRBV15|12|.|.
CATSERGYEQYF
TGTGCCACCAGCGAAAGGGGGTACGAGCAGTACTTC
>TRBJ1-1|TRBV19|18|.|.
CASSIEFGVAPLNTEAFF
TGTGCCAGTAGTATAGAATTCGGTGTCGCACCGTTGAACACTGAAGCTTTCTTT
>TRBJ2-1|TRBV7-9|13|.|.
CASSRGADNEQFF
TGTGCCAGCAGCCGCGGGGCAGACAATGAGCAGTTCTTC
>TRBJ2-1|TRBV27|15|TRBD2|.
CASSLAGGSYNEQFF
TGTGCCAGCAGTCTAGCGGGAGGCTCCTACAATGAGCAGTTCTTC
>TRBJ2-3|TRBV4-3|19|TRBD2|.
CASSPTRLAGGFSTDTQYF
TGCGCCAGCAGCCCCACAAGACTAGCGGGAGGGTTCAGCACAGATACGCAGTATTTT
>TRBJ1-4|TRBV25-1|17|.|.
CASRGLHKGGVREKLFF
TGTGCCAGCAGGGGGCTCCATAAGGGGGGGGTACGGGAAAAACTGTTTTTT
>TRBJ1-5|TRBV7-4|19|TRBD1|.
CASSLRGYRGRERYEPQHF
TGTGCCAGCAGCTTAAGGGGTTACAGGGGGCGAGAGCGGTATGAGCCCCAGCATTTT
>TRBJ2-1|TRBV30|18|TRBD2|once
CAWSGLTGGLSSYNEQFF
TGTGCCTGGAGTGGACTTACGGGAGGGCTAAGCTCCTACAATGAGCAGTTCTTC
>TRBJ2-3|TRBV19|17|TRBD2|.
CANPSAPAGGIADTQYF
TGTGCCAACCCCTCCGCCCCGGCGGGAGGGATTGCAGATACGCAGTATTTT
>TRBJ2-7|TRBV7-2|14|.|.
CASSFTIQPHEQYF
TGTGCCAGCAGCTTTACTATCCAGCCCCACGAGCAGTACTTC
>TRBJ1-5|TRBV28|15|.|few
CASTPNRAGNQPQHF
TGTGCCAGCACCCCAAACAGGGCTGGCAATCAGCCCCAGCATTTT
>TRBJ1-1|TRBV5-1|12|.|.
CASSLGGGEAVF
TGCGCCAGCAGCCTGGGGGGGGGCGAGGCGGTCTTT
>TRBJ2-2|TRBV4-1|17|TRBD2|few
CASTYGGLAGGTGELFF
TGCGCCAGCACCTACGGGGGACTAGCGGGGGGCACCGGGGAGCTGTTTTTT
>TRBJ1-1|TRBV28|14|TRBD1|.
CASSWDSLNTEAFF
TGTGCCAGCAGTTGGGACAGCCTGAACACTGAAGCTTTCTTT
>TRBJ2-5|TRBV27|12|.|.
CASTSGQETQYF
TGTGCCAGCACCTCGGGGCAAGAGACCCAGTACTTC
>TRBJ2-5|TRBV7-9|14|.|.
CASSHLEPWETQYF
TGTGCCAGCAGCCACCTAGAACCTTGGGAGACCCAGTACTTC
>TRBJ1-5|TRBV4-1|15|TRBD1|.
CASSPGQGSGQPQHF
TGCGCCAGCAGCCCAGGACAGGGTTCGGGTCAGCCCCAGCATTTT
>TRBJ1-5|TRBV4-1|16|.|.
CASSQEWTVGNQPQHF
TGCGCCAGCAGCCAAGAATGGACAGTTGGCAATCAGCCCCAGCATTTT
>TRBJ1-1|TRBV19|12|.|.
CASRSGDTEAFF
TGTGCCAGTAGGAGCGGGGACACTGAAGCTTTCTTT
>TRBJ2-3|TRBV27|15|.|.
CASQSGETVTDTQYF
TGTGCCAGCCAATCGGGGGAGACCGTCACAGATACGCAGTATTTT
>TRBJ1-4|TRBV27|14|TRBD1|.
CASSLQGAGEKLFF
TGTGCCAGCAGTTTACAGGGGGCGGGTGAAAAACTGTTTTTT
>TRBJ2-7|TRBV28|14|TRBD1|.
CASSLRDRRYEQYF
TGTGCCAGCAGTTTACGGGACAGACGCTACGAGCAGTACTTC
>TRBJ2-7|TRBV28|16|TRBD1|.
CASSLMSGTGGREQYF
TGTGCCAGCAGTTTAATGTCCGGGACAGGGGGTCGCGAGCAGTACTTC
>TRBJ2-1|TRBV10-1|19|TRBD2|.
CASSEVGASGRNSYNEQFF
TGCGCCAGCAGTGAGGTCGGGGCTAGCGGGAGGAACTCCTACAATGAGCAGTTCTTC
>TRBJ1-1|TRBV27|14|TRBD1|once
CASRRDRPDTEAFF
TGTGCCAGCAGAAGGGACAGACCGGACACTGAAGCTTTCTTT
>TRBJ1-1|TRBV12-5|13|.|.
CASGLTKLAEAFF
TGTGCTAGTGGTTTGACTAAGCTTGCTGAAGCTTTCTTT
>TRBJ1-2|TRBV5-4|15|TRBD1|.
CASSPTGGSGYGYTF
TGTGCCAGCAGCCCGACAGGGGGCTCCGGCTATGGCTACACCTTC
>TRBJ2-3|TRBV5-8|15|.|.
CASRTDSTSTDTQYF
TGTGCCAGCAGGACGGACAGCACTAGCACAGATACGCAGTATTTT
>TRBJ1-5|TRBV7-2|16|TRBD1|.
CASSPITGGVNQPQHF
TGTGCCAGCAGCCCCATTACAGGGGGCGTTAATCAGCCCCAGCATTTT
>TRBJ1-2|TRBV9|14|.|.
CASSVGAGTYGYTF
TGTGCCAGCAGCGTAGGAGCGGGAACCTATGGCTACACCTTC
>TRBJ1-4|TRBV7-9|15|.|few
CASSPAQNSSSKLFF
TGTGCCAGCAGCCCTGCGCAGAACAGTTCATCGAAACTGTTTTTT
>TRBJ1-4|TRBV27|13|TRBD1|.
CASTGQGAEKLFF
TGTGCCAGCACGGGACAGGGGGCTGAGAAACTGTTTTTT
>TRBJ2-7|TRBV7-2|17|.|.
CASSSSASTPATYEQYF
TGTGCCAGCAGCTCAAGCGCTAGCACACCCGCCACCTACGAGCAGTACTTC
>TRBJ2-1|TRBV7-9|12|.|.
CASSPIGGEQFF
TGTGCCAGCAGCCCAATAGGGGGTGAGCAGTTCTTC
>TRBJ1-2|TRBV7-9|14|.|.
CASSPGLAGYGYTF
TGTGCCAGCAGCCCTGGGCTTGCTGGCTATGGCTACACCTTC
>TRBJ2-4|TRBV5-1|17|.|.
CASSSGLDTEGQNIQYF
TGCGCCAGCAGTTCCGGGCTTGACACCGAGGGCCAAAACATTCAGTACTTC
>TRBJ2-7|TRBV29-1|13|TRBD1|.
CSVEGNRGYEQYF
TGCAGCGTTGAAGGCAACAGGGGCTACGAGCAGTACTTC
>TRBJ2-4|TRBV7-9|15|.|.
CASSPSVGVKNIQYF
TGTGCCAGCAGCCCTAGCGTGGGAGTCAAAAACATTCAGTACTTC
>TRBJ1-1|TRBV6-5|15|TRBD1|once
CASSAQQGRVTEAFF
TGTGCCAGCAGTGCCCAACAGGGGAGAGTCACTGAAGCTTTCTTT
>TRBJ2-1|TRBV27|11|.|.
CASRLYNEQFF
TGTGCCAGCAGACTTTACAATGAGCAGTTCTTC
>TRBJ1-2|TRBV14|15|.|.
CASSPHQGASYGYTF
TGTGCCAGCAGCCCTCACCAGGGTGCCAGCTATGGCTACACCTTC
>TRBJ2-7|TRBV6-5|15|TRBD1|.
CASSYSDRGFYEQYF
TGTGCCAGCAGTTACTCAGACAGGGGGTTCTACGAGCAGTACTTC
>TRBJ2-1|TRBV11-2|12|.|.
CASSLSRDKQFF
TGTGCCAGCAGCTTAAGTCGCGACAAGCAGTTCTTC
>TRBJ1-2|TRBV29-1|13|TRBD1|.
CSVGDRGMGGYTF
TGCAGCGTTGGAGACAGGGGGATGGGTGGCTACACCTTC
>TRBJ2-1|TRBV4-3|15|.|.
CASSQEYSGYNEQFF
TGCGCCAGCAGCCAAGAATACAGCGGCTACAATGAGCAGTTCTTC
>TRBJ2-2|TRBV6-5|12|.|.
CASSYQTGELFF
TGTGCCAGCAGTTATCAAACCGGGGAGCTGTTTTTT
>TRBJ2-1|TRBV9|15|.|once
CASSVEGGAYNEQFF
TGTGCCAGCAGCGTTGAGGGAGGCGCCTACAATGAGCAGTTCTTC
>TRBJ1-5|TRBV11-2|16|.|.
CASSLLPGNGNQPQHF
TGTGCCAGCAGCCTTCTGCCGGGGAATGGCAATCAGCCCCAGCATTTT
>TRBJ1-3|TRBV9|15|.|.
CASSVTVDSGNTIYF
TGTGCCAGCAGCGTAACAGTAGACTCTGGAAACACCATATATTTT
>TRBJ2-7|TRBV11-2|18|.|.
CASSRRRVLFVPPYEQYF
TGTGCCAGCAGCCGCCGTCGGGTTTTGTTCGTGCCCCCCTACGAGCAGTACTTC
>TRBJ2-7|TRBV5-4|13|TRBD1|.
CASRWDSSYEQYF
TGTGCCAGCAGGTGGGACAGCTCCTACGAGCAGTACTTC
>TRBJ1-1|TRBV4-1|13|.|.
CASSATVNTEAFF
TGCGCCAGCAGCGCGACAGTGAACACTGAAGCTTTCTTT
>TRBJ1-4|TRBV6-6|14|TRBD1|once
CASSQGTGDEKLFF
TGTGCCAGCAGCCAAGGGACAGGGGATGAAAAACTGTTTTTT